What follows are 24 T cell receptor beta chains derived from one specimen sequenced in a study of cytomegalovirus exposure and HLA in healthy donors. Use of 60 Vbeta and 13 Jbeta primers characterized the PCR. The table came from immunoSEQ multiplex PCR; TCRdb's copy has only in-frame clones and leaves some out. The data hold 120,000 or so clones, with about 73% observed a single time. What was sequenced was PBMCs. Receptor source: a woman aged 25 to 39 in good health and CMV-seronegative.

The rearrangement uses TRBV7-9 and TRBJ2-3; 8 bases are shared with TRBD2. The CDR3 runs to 16 residues. The germline gives CDR1 SEHNR, CDR2 FQNEAQ (reference sequence). Losses at the gene ends were 2 bases for V and 2 bases for J; bases not matched to a gene: 6. The chain's CDR3 is CASSLHAGGITDTQYF. CDR3 nucleotide sequence: TGTGCCAGCAGCTTACACGCGGGGGGTATCACAGATACGCAGTATTTT.

The J gene is TRBJ2-7, the V gene TRBV4-3, with 7 bases that match TRBD1. V dropped 3 bases and J dropped 2; count of bases not matched to a gene: 7. CDR1 LGHNA and CDR2 YSLEER come from the germline V gene. The CDR3 length is 15 residues. As DNA, the CDR3 is TGCGCCAGCAGCCATAGCCGACAGGGTGCCTACGAGCAGTACTTC. Translating it yields CASSHSRQGAYEQYF.

This clone was detected a few times. V is TRBV10-3 and J is TRBJ2-7; a possible D gene is TRBD2 (5 bases). Germline CDR1 is ENHRY and CDR2 is SYGVKD. CDR3 length equals 16 residues. Trimming took off 7 bases at V and 0 bases at J, with 19 bases between the two ends. In DNA form, the CDR3 reads TGTGCCATCACTGACCCCCGGCTAGCATCCTCCTACGAGCAGTACTTC. As protein: CAITDPRLASSYEQYF.

This rearrangement joins TRBV10-3 to TRBJ2-1; D is unresolved. Germline V gives CDR1 ENHRY, CDR2 SYGVKD. The CDR3 totals 16 residues. V gave up 1 base and J gave up 0 bases, with 10 bases separating them. The CDR3 nucleotides read TGTGCCATCAGTGAGTTTACATCTAGCTCCTACAATGAGCAGTTCTTC. Its translation is CAISEFTSSSYNEQFF.

The chain couples TRBV29-1 to TRBJ2-7, with D perhaps TRBD2 (5 bases). V was trimmed by 2 bases and J by 7 bases, leaving 18 bases between them. The germline V gene has CDR1 SQVTM and CDR2 ANQGSEA. The CDR3 is 14 residues long. For the CDR3, the DNA is TGCAGCGTTGAATCGGGGTATCCTACGTTGGAGCAGTACTTC. As protein: CSVESGYPTLEQYF.

The rearrangement joins TRBV29-1 to TRBJ1-1; perhaps TRBD1 as D (6 bases). Trimming pared 6 bases from V and 1 base from J, leaving 15 bases between. The CDR3 has 14 amino acids. Germline CDR1 SQVTM, CDR2 ANQGSEA. This CDR3 reads CSVFMSGANTEAFF. CDR3 nucleotides: TGCAGCGTATTTATGTCAGGGGCGAACACTGAAGCTTTCTTT.

The chain couples TRBV7-9 to TRBJ1-6; D gene unclear. This CDR3 contains 15 residues. Germline V gene lookup returns CDR1 SEHNR and CDR2 FQNEAQ (reference sequence). V was clipped by 3 bases and J by 0 bases, with 6 bases between them. CDR3 residues: CASSLGSSYNSPLHF. In DNA, the CDR3 is TGTGCCAGCAGCTTGGGGAGCTCCTATAATTCACCCCTCCACTTT.

The chain employs TRBV19 and TRBJ1-3, with a weak D call TRBD1 (5 bases). Germline V gene data show CDR1 as LNHDA and CDR2 as SQIVND (reference sequence). V was clipped by 5 bases and J by 4 bases, with 12 bases between them. The CDR3 covers 14 residues. The CDR3 region is CASSGDSKGNTIYF. CDR3 DNA: TGTGCCAGTAGTGGGGACTCAAAAGGAAACACCATATATTTT.

This chain links TRBV29-1 with TRBJ2-3, with 15 bases matching TRBD2. Looked up from germline, CDR1 is SQVTM and CDR2 is ANQGSEA. The CDR3 is 17 residues long. V was clipped by 0 bases and J by 4 bases; unmatched bases: 5. This CDR3 reads CSVEERGLAGGADTQYF. The CDR3 nucleotides read TGCAGCGTTGAAGAGAGGGGACTAGCGGGAGGTGCAGATACGCAGTATTTT.

The genes are TRBV7-6 and TRBJ1-6; D is unclear. Between the trimmed V and J ends, which lost 7 bases and 7 bases, there was a span of 14 bases. The CDR3 runs to 14 residues. CDR1 and CDR2 from the germline V gene are SGHVS and FNYEAQ. The CDR3 DNA is TGTGCCAGCACCAGTAGAGGGCCGAATTCACCCCTCCACTTT. Translating it yields CASTSRGPNSPLHF.

The genes are TRBV10-1 and TRBJ2-7, with 8 bases matching TRBD1. J gave up 2 bases and V 5 bases, and 8 bases lay outside the gene matches. This CDR3 contains 15 residues. CDR1 WNHNN and CDR2 SYGVQD come from the germline V gene (reference sequence). This CDR3 is CASSQGARVTYEQYF. The CDR3 region has the DNA TGCGCCAGCAGTCAGGGGGCCAGGGTAACCTACGAGCAGTACTTC.

V and J are TRBV7-2 and TRBJ2-2, with a weak D call TRBD1 (5 bases). The CDR3 runs 14 residues. With 3 bases removed from V and 4 bases from J, the gap between germline ends came to 9 bases. Germline V gene lookup returns CDR1 SGHTA and CDR2 FQGNSA. The CDR3 DNA follows: TGTGCCAGCAGCTTCCAGGGTGGCACCGGGGAGCTGTTTTTT. This gives the protein CASSFQGGTGELFF.

The table lists this clone with a count of one. The V and J genes are TRBV6-5 and TRBJ2-2; D possibly corresponds to TRBD2 (6 bases). V lost 6 bases and J lost 7, with 18 bases in between. This CDR3 is 15 amino acids long. The germline V gene has CDR1 MNHEY and CDR2 SVGAGI. The CDR3: CASRLSGWGGGELFF. The DNA of the CDR3 is TGTGCCAGCAGACTAAGCGGGTGGGGAGGCGGGGAGCTGTTTTTT.

The chain recombines TRBV30 with TRBJ1-6; unclear D gene. This CDR3 spans 13 amino acids. Germline values: CDR1 GTSNPN, CDR2 SVGIG (reference sequence). With 4 bases removed from V and 9 bases from J, the gap between germline ends came to 13 bases. DNA for the CDR3: TGTGCCTGGACACTGGTCGAAACTTCACCCCTCCACTTT. As protein: CAWTLVETSPLHF.

This clone was seen a handful of times. The chain carries TRBV7-9 and TRBJ2-2; 7 bases are shared with TRBD1. From germline, CDR1 is SEHNR and CDR2 FQNEAQ (reference sequence). The CDR3 loop spans 16 amino acids. With V trimmed by 7 bases and J by 5 bases, 13 bases remained unmatched. The CDR3 bases are TGTGCCAGCACCAACCCCAGACAGGGAAGTACCGGGGAGCTGTTTTTT. It codes for CASTNPRQGSTGELFF.

This chain connects TRBV5-4 to TRBJ2-3; D possibly corresponds to TRBD2 (6 bases). The CDR3 has 15 amino acids. Looked up from germline, CDR1 is SGHNT and CDR2 is YYREEE (reference sequence). V was clipped by 0 bases and J by 0 bases, with 8 bases between them. CDR3 loop: CASSLDGGSTDTQYF. The CDR3 bases are TGTGCCAGCAGCTTGGACGGGGGAAGCACAGATACGCAGTATTTT.

The chain joins TRBV9 to TRBJ2-1; 8 bases are a match to TRBD1. This CDR3 comprises 12 residues. Germline values: CDR1 SGDLS, CDR2 YYNGEE. V was pared by 4 bases and J by 9 bases, with 3 bases of the junction left unmatched. The CDR3 is CASSIDRGEQFF. CDR3 bases: TGTGCCAGCAGCATCGACAGGGGTGAGCAGTTCTTC.

In this sample, this clone turned up once. The V call is TRBV28, the J call TRBJ1-2; D is ambiguous. The germline V gene encodes CDR1 MDHEN and CDR2 SYDVKM. Deletions cut 6 bases from V and 3 bases from J, with 17 bases between. The CDR3 loop spans 15 amino acids. The CDR3: CASSLRVPRDYGYTF. The CDR3 DNA follows: TGTGCCAGCAGCCTTCGCGTCCCACGGGACTATGGCTACACCTTC.

V is TRBV7-9 and J is TRBJ2-7, with 7 bases fitting TRBD1. Germline V gene sequence: CDR1 SEHNR, CDR2 FQNEAQ (reference sequence). V shed 6 bases, J shed 3 bases, and the junction held 8 bases outside the gene matches. The CDR3 consists of 14 residues. Written as DNA, the CDR3 is TGTGCCAGCAGGAACAGCAGGGACAGCTACGAGCAGTACTTC. The encoded protein is CASRNSRDSYEQYF.

This sequence joins TRBV11-2 and TRBJ2-5; D is uncertain. The CDR3 spans 14 residues. Looked up from germline, CDR1 is SGHAT and CDR2 is FQNNGV. V was shortened by 1 base and J by 1 base, with 7 bases between the two germline ends. The CDR3 loop is CASSLGVTQETQYF. Here the CDR3 DNA reads TGTGCCAGCAGCTTAGGCGTCACCCAAGAGACCCAGTACTTC.

This clone was observed a handful of times. The chain couples TRBV2 to TRBJ2-5, with D maybe TRBD2 (5 bases). The V and J ends lost 8 bases and 4 bases respectively, with 11 bases between them. The CDR3 spans 12 residues. Germline CDR1 is SNHLY and CDR2 is FYNNEI. The CDR3 sequence is CASAGPAETQYF. The CDR3 DNA reads as TGTGCCAGCGCGGGCCCTGCAGAGACCCAGTACTTC.

The gene calls are TRBV2 and TRBJ2-7; 7 bases are shared with TRBD1. Trimming took 11 bases from V and 2 from J; bases not matched to a gene: 9. The germline CDR1 and CDR2 sequences are SNHLY and FYNNEI. The CDR3 is 13 residues long. CDR3 sequence: CAGSYRGPYEQYF. For the CDR3, the DNA is TGTGCCGGGTCTTACAGGGGCCCCTACGAGCAGTACTTC.

A single count supports this clone. The chain couples TRBV10-3 to TRBJ2-5, with 12 bases aligning to TRBD1. The CDR3 runs to 15 residues. Per the germline V gene, CDR1 is ENHRY and CDR2 is SYGVKD. V shed 8 bases and J 5 bases; nucleotides not matched to a gene: 9. The CDR3 protein is CAIASGTGGPETQYF. DNA of the CDR3: TGTGCCATCGCCTCCGGGACAGGGGGCCCGGAGACCCAGTACTTC.

This clone was counted a single time. The chain couples TRBV9 to TRBJ1-1; D remains ambiguous. The CDR3 is made up of 13 amino acids. Trimming pared 2 bases from V and 2 bases from J, leaving 7 bases between. CDR1 SGDLS and CDR2 YYNGEE come from the germline V gene. CDR3 DNA sequence: TGTGCCAGCAGCGTTTCGTATAACACTGAAGCTTTCTTT. It translates to CASSVSYNTEAFF.